This T cell receptor beta chain was found in a study of cytomegalovirus exposure and HLA in healthy donors. This clone was seen a handful of times. The antigen is unknown. Different DNA sequences within this sample yield the same CDR3. V was cut by 1 base and J by 4 bases, with 8 bases left in between. CDR1 and CDR2 from the germline V gene are GTSNPN and SVGIG (reference sequence). CDR3 length: 13 amino acids. Study-level results: Later on, analysis showed that most CMV-associated TCR beta chains appeared to be HLA-restricted. A later analysis found common viral pathogens apparently linked to several of the most significant clusters. A few V segments could not be told apart, such as TRBV6-2 and TRBV6-3, and were left out.

The PCR made use of 60 Vbeta and 13 Jbeta primers. The assay was immunoSEQ multiplex PCR, and TCRdb's table has in-frame clones only and misses some. The table lists some 150,000 clones, approximately 88% of them singletons. Sequencing used PBMCs. The clonotype comes from a woman younger than 30 in good health and CMV-seronegative. The chain combines TRBV30 with TRBJ1-5; a possible D gene is TRBD1 (6 bases). The CDR3 bases are TGTGCCTGGAGTGGGCAGGGGAATCAGCCCCAGCATTTT. It is translated as CAWSGQGNQPQHF.